This TCR beta chain was documented in a study of Graves' ophthalmopathy and Graves' hyperthyroidism (dated by TCRdb to the late 2010s). Describing the broader study: Hyperthyroidism was considered stable if no progression to ophthalmopathy occurred within 18 months of follow-up. TCR beta repertoire signatures were used to distinguish Graves' ophthalmopathy from Graves' hyperthyroidism and to predict progression to ophthalmopathy. In total, over 130 blood samples were TCR-sequenced: approximately 40 ophthalmopathy, some 72 hyperthyroidism and approximately 17 hyperthyroidism-to-ophthalmopathy patients. A discovery set of 95 to 100 patients (around 44 ophthalmopathy, about 59 stable hyperthyroidism) was enrolled to explore V-J signatures distinguishing ophthalmopathy from hyperthyroidism. For independent validation, a separate cohort was made up of approximately 19 hyperthyroidism patients plus 17 patients who later progressed from hyperthyroidism to ophthalmopathy. In about 6 hyperthyroidism patients, the T-cell repertoire of thyroid tissue was compared with the T-cell repertoire of blood. Following sample collection, hyperthyroidism patients were given methimazole at a starting dose of 30 mg daily, and ophthalmopathy patients were given high-dose intravenous methylprednisolone. Broad study findings and their caveats: In cross-validation, the 13-signature model distinguished ophthalmopathy from stable hyperthyroidism with approximately 90% sensitivity and approximately 81% specificity, and in the test set the corresponding values were approximately 80% and 68%. Most of the expanded thyroid clonotypes with a frequency above 0.001 were also detected in blood, and it was suggested that the thyroid immune response may be reflected by blood repertoires. No statistical method was used to set the sample size in advance, and the investigators knew which group each participant was assigned to. In validation, the model predicted ophthalmopathy progression with 70.59% sensitivity and 72.22% specificity; eleven to twelve predicted patients were CT-confirmed with GO in a median of approximately six months.

Hyperthyroidism patients were newly diagnosed, were aged 18 to 65 years, and had a disease duration under 2 months. Patients with other autoimmune diseases, uncontrolled infections, pregnancy or lactation were excluded from the study. Diagnosis relied on clinical symptoms, serum thyroxine, TRAb, thyroid ultrasound and orbital computed tomography. Trizol reagent was used to extract the total RNA, and its quality was then checked on an Agilent 2100 Bioanalyzer. About this clonotype itself: Its antigen is not yet known. Mismatch with germline at one junction end may stem from a read error.

TCR beta CDR3 regions were amplified from RNA transcripts for repertoire sequencing. A first-round RT-PCR used HTBI primers with the Qiagen OneStep RT-PCR kit, followed by a second-round multiplex PCR, size selection and purification. Libraries were sequenced on an Illumina HiSeq2000 using paired-end 100 bp reads. Per the authors' processing: SOAPnuke was used to process the reads, removing any read that contained adapters or uncalled bases, had a mean Phred below 15, or lacked an exact match to the constant primer or identifier. COPE v1.2.5 was used to merge high-quality paired reads. Each unique nucleotide sequence was treated as a clonotype, and MiTCR v1.1 was used to align the clonotypes to the IMGT TRB V, D and J references. Analysis was restricted to V-J combinations with a frequency above 0.0001, which covered 98% to 99.2% of repertoires. For each V-J combination, a TCR clonal expansion and chaos score was defined as F50 clonal expansion divided by the chaos observed in the TCRdist matrix. Welch's t-statistics and random forest were used to reduce the features to 10 to 15 V-J combinations, which were then used as input to a naive Bayes classifier. Thyroid-blood repertoire similarity was quantified with the Morisita-Horn index. TCRdb reprocessing: public reads trimmed at Q25 with fastp, clones called with MiXCR, in-frame beta chains kept. Merged by CDR3 protein, the rows form single entries marked with the most common genes and DNA. The V and J calls follow TCRdb's processing rather than the paper's. Across this sample there are around 1.1 million distinct CDR3 sequences, with 35% to 40% seen only once. The top ten clones comprise 11% of the sample.

The CDR3 starts with the cysteine, ends with the phenylalanine, and has 16 residues. The sequence is cut down to CDR3 DNA, 48 bases in frame from base 1. CDR1 and CDR2 are read off the germline V gene as MGHRA and YSYEKL. Sequences were obtained from peripheral blood or thyroid tissue (not recorded which). The sequence is built from TRBV4-1 and TRBJ1-4; a stretch of 7 junction bases matches TRBD1. This receptor was identified in an adult man with Graves' hyperthyroidism. The nucleotides read TGTGCCAGCAGCTCGAGCCCGGGACAGACTAATGAAAAACTGTTTTTT. Its protein is CASSSSPGQTNEKLFF.